Sequencing of this T cell receptor (beta chain) was carried out in a study of T cell responses to AZD1222 COVID-19 vaccine. Study-wide points: Within unmutated variant regions lay the reported targets of nearly half of spike-specific TCRs. Only after the peak T cell response were repertoires sampled.

Regarding this clone: Its antigen is as yet unknown.

Pooled in the analysis were second doses at about 4 or about 12 weeks. Germline V gene sequence: CDR1 LNHDA, CDR2 SQIVND (reference sequence). This CDR3 spans 15 amino acids. V shed 4 bases and J shed 7 bases, with 16 bases lying between them. The method was immunoSEQ multiplex PCR; TCRdb's version includes in-frame clones alone and lacks a portion of them. This repertoire shows about 15,000 clones, about 87% found once; its top ten account for just under 3%. The material was peripheral blood, obtained 28 days after the second AZD1222 dose. The chain combines TRBV19 with TRBJ2-2; D perhaps matches TRBD1 (6 bases). This receptor was obtained from an adult who received the AZD1222 COVID-19 vaccine. The CDR3 sequence: CASSNRWGQGGELFF. The CDR3 DNA follows: TGTGCCAGTAGTAATCGGTGGGGGCAGGGCGGGGAGCTGTTTTTT.